These T cell receptor beta chains were read from a single sample in a study of T cells in Graves' hyperthyroidism and ophthalmopathy. MiXCR, run by TCRdb on the multiplex PCR reads, gives a single entry per CDR3 protein. The sample includes under 400,000 distinct CDR3 sequences, 15% to 20% of them seen just once. Sample: blood. The receptors stem from a woman between 40 and 55 years old with Graves' ophthalmopathy. The CDR3 runs from the conserved cysteine through the conserved F or W. D genes are given only for firm matches. Only some rows state a clone size, as once, few, many or a class for expanded clones.

d_call	j_call	v_call	clone_size	cdr3_nt	cdr3_aa
-	TRBJ2-7	TRBV30	many	TGTGCCTGGAGTGAGGGGGGGCTTCTCTACGAGCAGTACTTC	CAWSEGGLLYEQYF
-	TRBJ1-2	TRBV11-1	many	TGTGCCAGCAGCTTAGAGTTGTGGGGGGCCCGCAACCATGGCTACACCTTC	CASSLELWGARNHGYTF
TRBD1	TRBJ1-1	TRBV27	many	TGTGCCAGCAGTTCCCCCCCCGGACAGGGGAGAGGCGCTGAAGCTTTCTTT	CASSSPPGQGRGAEAFF
-	TRBJ1-1	TRBV20-1	many	TGCAGTTCCAAGTGGGGGGACACTGAAGCTTTCTTT	CSSKWGDTEAFF
TRBD1	TRBJ1-2	TRBV28	many	TGTGCCAGCATCACAGGGGACTACGGCTACACCTTC	CASITGDYGYTF
-	TRBJ1-2	TRBV28	many	TGTGCCAGCACCTCTATGGGGGATGGGTATGGCTACACCTTC	CASTSMGDGYGYTF
TRBD1	TRBJ2-5	TRBV11-2	few	TGTGCCAGCAGCTGGGCAGGGGGTTGGGAGACCCAGTACTTC	CASSWAGGWETQYF
-	TRBJ1-5	TRBV28	few	TGTGCCAGCAGTTTAGCGCGGACACCCAATCAGCCCCAGCATTTT	CASSLARTPNQPQHF
-	TRBJ2-1	TRBV13	-	TGTGCCAGCAGCGACACACAGCGCTTCTCCTACAATGAGCAGTTCTTC	CASSDTQRFSYNEQFF
-	TRBJ2-6	TRBV6-1	many	TGTGCCAGCAGTGACCTTGGGTCTGGGGCCAACGTCCTGACTTTC	CASSDLGSGANVLTF
-	TRBJ1-1	TRBV3-1	-	TGTGCCAGCAGCCCTGCCGGGGGGCTCAAAGCTTTCTTT	CASSPAGGLKAFF
TRBD2	TRBJ2-5	TRBV6-5	-	TGTGCCAGCAGTTACAGTGGACTAGCGGGAGGCGAGACCCAGTACTTC	CASSYSGLAGGETQYF
-	TRBJ1-1	TRBV7-2	few	TGTGCCAGCAGCCAAGGATTAGGCCACACTGAAGCTTTCTTT	CASSQGLGHTEAFF
TRBD2	TRBJ2-3	TRBV19	many	TGTGCCACTACGTCGGGGGGAAGGAGCACAGATACGCAGTATTTT	CATTSGGRSTDTQYF
-	TRBJ2-5	TRBV12-5	-	TGTGCTAGTGGCTTGACCCGGGAGACCCAGTACTTC	CASGLTRETQYF
-	TRBJ2-7	TRBV7-8	many	TGTGCCAGCAGCTTAGCGACCCCAGTCCGGGGGTACGAGCAGTACTTC	CASSLATPVRGYEQYF
-	TRBJ1-2	TRBV6-5	many	TGTGCCAGCGCAAACGTGGGGGGCTATGGCTACACCTTC	CASANVGGYGYTF
-	TRBJ1-2	TRBV20-1	-	TGCAGTGCTAGGCACCCCATTTCTTCCTATGGCTACACCTTC	CSARHPISSYGYTF
TRBD2	TRBJ2-7	TRBV4-1	many	TGCGCCAGCAGCCAAGCTGGGACTAGCGGGAGTTACGAGCAGTACTTC	CASSQAGTSGSYEQYF
TRBD2	TRBJ2-2	TRBV15	many	TGTGCCACCAGCAGAGAATTAGCGGGACTCACCGGGGAGCTGTTTTTT	CATSRELAGLTGELFF
-	TRBJ2-5	TRBV15	many	TGTGCCACCAGCGGACGTGGGCCCCAAGAGACCCAGTACTTC	CATSGRGPQETQYF
TRBD2	TRBJ2-2	TRBV24-1	many	TGTGCCACCAGAGGGACGGCTAGCGGTCCTGAATTAGAACTCGGGGAGCTGTTTTTT	CATRGTASGPELELGELFF
-	TRBJ1-1	TRBV7-9	many	TGTGCCAGCAGCTTAGGTTGGGTCCCTGAAGCTTTCTTT	CASSLGWVPEAFF
-	TRBJ1-5	TRBV12-3/TRBV12-4	many	TGTGCCAGCAGTCTTTTGCAGATTGATTATAGCAATCAGCCCCAGCATTTT	CASSLLQIDYSNQPQHF
-	TRBJ1-1	TRBV14	many	TGTGCCAGCAGCCAAAGCAGGGGCTACACTGAAGCTTTCTTT	CASSQSRGYTEAFF
-	TRBJ2-7	TRBV20-1	many	TGCAGTGCCCAGGTCGACAGAACAATCTACGAGCAGTACTTC	CSAQVDRTIYEQYF
-	TRBJ2-7	TRBV20-1	many	TGCAGTGCTACAGAGACAGGCTCCTACGAGCAGTACTTC	CSATETGSYEQYF
-	TRBJ1-1	TRBV4-3	few	TGCGCCAGCAGCCAAGATCCGCGTGGGGAGGTCGCTTTCTTT	CASSQDPRGEVAFF
-	TRBJ1-1	TRBV6-1	-	TGTGCCAGCAGTGAGGAGGGAAGGACTGAAGCTTTCTTT	CASSEEGRTEAFF